This T cell receptor (beta chain) was obtained from a study of cytomegalovirus exposure and HLA in healthy donors listed by TCRdb under 2017. Concerning the study at large: In an earlier analysis of approximately 640 of the donors, approximately 260 Gb of sequence data and some 100 million unique TCR beta sequences from approximately 180 million T cells were reported. Of the 350 to 450 genotyped donors, 65% to 90% fell in the genetic ancestry cluster associated with self-reported Caucasian donors. The number of donors typed differed by locus, with roughly 620-630 for A, B, C, DRB1 and DQB1, approximately 500 for DQA1, 600 to 610 for DPA1, and some 470 for DPB1. To predict cytomegalovirus infection status, the study combined high-throughput TCR immunosequencing, statistical association of individual TCRs with disease status, and machine learning. The study profiled the T cell repertoires of hundreds of subjects by immunosequencing and related them to cytomegalovirus serostatus. On average, around 240,000 unique TCR beta nucleotide sequences were sequenced per donor among a few hundred genotyped donors of the cohort, with about 17% of those sequences being non-productive. In a later genetic analysis, genome-wide SNP genotypes for about three fifths of the 666 donors were used, and that subset was treated as a discovery cohort. In addition to the first cohort of 666 subjects, a separate validation cohort of 120 different subjects was used. Alongside the repertoire data, information on donor age, sex, ethnicity and CMV serostatus was compiled. All discovery cohort repertoires had been generated using a single sequencing platform. Rather than using new phenotypic data, the later analysis identified candidate immune exposures from TCR beta sequences and from how often those sequences occurred across donors. An earlier analysis of approximately 500 of the donors applied high-throughput TCR beta sequencing to assess whether each TCR beta V gene segment acted as functional or pseudogenic. The study aimed to test whether signatures of past pathogen exposure could be identified by cataloging public T cell receptors. Because of strong linkage in the cohort, a handful of DR-DQ haplotypes were treated as single units for association and clustering. An early release covering approximately 600 HLA-typed donors comprised about 290 gigabases of sequencing data and around 80 million unique TCR sequences. A later analysis re-examined previously published TCR beta repertoires from about 700 donors and added high-resolution HLA genotyping to investigate patterns of TCR occurrence. HLA typing covered class I and class II loci at four-digit resolution. Overall study outcomes, separate from this receptor: When HLA alleles, especially DR and DQ, strongly co-occurred, TCR associations were difficult to assign to individual alleles. Presence/absence analyses assumed roughly uniform sequencing depth across donors, an assumption that may not hold. According to a later analysis, most CMV-associated TCR beta chains appeared to be HLA-restricted, and the HLA associations seemed to be driven largely by CMV exposure. The 87-base-pair reads could not distinguish some IMGT-functional V segments, including TRBV6-2 and TRBV6-3, so those segments were excluded. In a later genetic analysis, a missense DCLRE1C variant was associated with V-gene and J-gene trimming of TCR beta chains, and the association was replicated in an independent cohort. The only immune exposure information available for the cohort was CMV serostatus. A further reported finding was that TCR beta sequences accurately predicted the HLA-A and HLA-B alleles for most subjects in the first cohort. The earlier analysis of a few hundred of the donors excluded some 15 rarely observed V segments, including chromosome 9 orphons, because counts were too low. In a later analysis, the rate of TCR association differed among HLA loci, with DRB1 alleles having the most associated TCRs and HLA-C alleles having the fewest. Compared with the approximately 700-donor mean, donors in an Asian-associated ancestry cluster had fewer N-insertions in productive TCRs, according to a later genetic analysis. The sequencing pipeline was judged likely to have produced a cluster of highly shared sequence variants as a technical artifact. Only TCR beta chains were sequenced in this cohort, and the absence of alpha or paired-chain data limited detectable features. In both the original and validation cohorts, the classifier was reported to diagnose cytomegalovirus status with high specificity and sensitivity. At a false discovery rate of 0.05, a later analysis linked 16,951 TCR beta sequences to specific HLA alleles. In vitro tests confirmed that a few of the cytomegalovirus-associated TCR beta chains recognize cytomegalovirus antigens. Compared with equally common non-associated chains, HLA-associated TCR beta chains in a later analysis were more clonally expanded and had lower generation probabilities. Because HLA typing was missing for some donors at each locus, association tests included only the typed subset. Across donors, most TCR sequences were observed very rarely, whereas some public TCRs were present in many individuals. In a later analysis, several top co-occurrence clusters were reported to appear linked to parvovirus B19, influenza, CMV and Epstein-Barr virus. According to the authors, the approach could potentially be generalized to other disease states and immunological phenotypes. An earlier analysis of around 500 of the donors showed that most TCR beta V segments appeared in productive rearrangements either about 87% or about 30% of the time, which broadly matched IMGT annotations. Correlated functional status among segregating V segments might be attributable to linkage disequilibrium, but an unknown experimental factor could not be ruled out. A total of 164 TCR beta chains were listed by the study as associated with cytomegalovirus.

Details on this clone: The antigen it recognizes is unknown. Base qualities were left out, and no much larger clone turns up one base away.

The junction shows trimming of 5 bases on V and 3 bases on J, plus 17 bases between the germline ends. According to the germline V gene, CDR1 reads MNHNS and CDR2 reads SASEGT. Measured from the cysteine to the phenylalanine, the CDR3 is 15 residues long. The CDR3 DNA has 45 bases and is translated from base 1. The library came from the immunoSEQ multiplex PCR assay. For the multiplex PCR, a mixture combining 60 forward primers for TCR Vbeta segments and 13 reverse primers for TCR Jbeta segments was used. A multiplex PCR assay on genomic DNA amplified the CDR3 region of rearranged TCR beta genes. The amplified TCR beta libraries were sequenced on the Illumina HiSeq System as 87-base-pair reads. On the study's bioinformatics: In a later analysis, some 80 million unique TCR beta chains were counted across the roughly 670 repertoires, and approximately 11 million of these chains were shared by at least two donors. A nearest-neighbor algorithm error-corrected the raw reads and collapsed the reads into unique sequences, merging closely related sequences to remove PCR and sequencing errors. V, D and J gene segments were assigned by aligning CDR3 sequences to IMGT reference sequences. For a sequence to be retained, a match of at least six nucleotides was required to both a V gene segment and a J gene segment. A rearrangement was called productive if the CDR3 had no stop codons and remained in frame with V and J, and every other rearrangement was called non-productive. Following IMGT convention, CDR3 was defined as the stretch from the second conserved V-encoded cysteine to the conserved J-encoded phenylalanine. The earlier analysis of about 500 of the donors excluded sequences that lacked an unambiguous match to a single V gene segment. An earlier analysis of 587 of the donors called V segments functional above 56.7% productive rearrangements and segregating when the between-donor standard deviation exceeded 5%. A statistical classification framework was built for diagnosing cytomegalovirus status from the catalog of TCR beta chain sequences. In a later analysis, TCR nucleotide sequences were compared against IMGT/GENE-DB human TR gene sequences so that V and J genes could be assigned. The TCRdist pipeline was used in a later analysis to assign CDR3 sequences and most-parsimonious VDJ recombination scenarios. In a later analysis, each TCR beta chain was defined by its CDR3 amino acid sequence together with its V-gene family, and reads without a unique V-gene family were excluded. As a way to deal with suspected cross-contamination and a sequencing artifact, a later analysis dropped 450 to 600 nucleotide sequences that were highly shared and had low generation probability. In a later analysis, a clonal expansion index was calculated for each public chain from normalized within-repertoire ranks of inferred template counts. A later analysis computed generation probabilities with a VDJ recombination model fitted to out-of-frame rearrangements, and checked the results against IGoR. In a later analysis, hypergeometric tests were used to score TCR-TCR, TCR-HLA and TCR-CMV co-occurrence, with a repertoire-size bias correction applied to TCR pairs. A later analysis estimated false discovery rates by permuting HLA or CMV assignments 20 times. In a later analysis, co-occurring TCRs were grouped with DBSCAN, and TCRdist sequence similarity was added when clustering was performed within HLA-allele-positive subsets. Repertoires with fewer than 30,000 or more than 120,000 public chains, plus five repertoires with anomalous nucleotide sharing, were excluded from co-occurrence clustering. This is the immuneACCESS table as TCRdb keeps it, with only in-frame sequences that have V and J called. A part of the clones is gone; compared with another copy, unresolved V genes explain less than half, and the rest is unexplained. That table is the source of V, J and clone size, and D and trimming were worked out from the DNA. Within this sample are 250,000 to 350,000 clones, with 75% to 85% of them counted one time only. The top ten hold about 0.29% of the sample.

The cohort comprised approximately 700 healthy bone marrow donors. All cohort members were sampled while nominally healthy, although unrecorded immune exposures were likely present. The donor tested CMV seronegative and was one of the 352 seronegative cohort members. Every donor gave a peripheral blood sample, and the peripheral blood mononuclear cells from that sample were used for TCR beta sequencing. Genomic DNA extraction from the blood cell samples was performed with the Qiagen DNeasy Blood Extraction Kit. This TCR was sampled from a girl between 2 and 10 years old in good health and CMV-seronegative. Sequences were obtained from PBMCs. The chain is encoded by TRBV6-1 joined to TRBJ2-7; a weak D assignment points to TRBD1 (6 bases agree). The DNA sequence is TGTGCCAGCAGTTTTTGGGACATCTCGGGCTACGAGCAGTACTTC. Its protein reads: CASSFWDISGYEQYF.